The next 29 T cell receptor beta chains were all read from a single sample in a study of cytomegalovirus exposure and HLA in healthy donors. PCR used 60 Vbeta primers and 13 Jbeta primers. The table came from immunoSEQ multiplex PCR; TCRdb's copy has only in-frame clones and leaves some out. The sample lists around 150,000 clones; 86% were seen once. Sequences were obtained from PBMCs. Every receptor here comes from a young woman in good health and CMV-seronegative.

This sequence joins TRBV27 and TRBJ2-3, with TRBD2 identical over 7 bases. The CDR3 runs 16 residues. After removal of 5 bases from V and 0 bases from J, the junction contained 8 bases not matched to a gene. The germline gives CDR1 MNHEY, CDR2 SMNVEV (reference sequence). CDR3 amino acids: CASSPEAGSSTDTQYF. CDR3 sequence (DNA): TGTGCCAGCAGTCCCGAAGCGGGATCGAGCACAGATACGCAGTATTTT.

This clone has ten or more counts. The chain carries TRBV6-1 and TRBJ2-1; 9 bases are a match to TRBD2. This CDR3 comprises 15 residues. J gave up 11 bases and V 2 bases, and 10 bases lay outside the gene matches. Germline V CDR1 and CDR2: MNHNS, SASEGT. For the CDR3, the DNA is TGTGCCAGCAGTGAAAATTTGGGCGGGGGGGGGCAGCAGTTCTTC. Amino acids: CASSENLGGGGQQFF.

This chain joins TRBV6-5 and TRBJ2-7, with 7 bases identical to TRBD1. CDR3 length: 14 residues. The J segment lost 3 bases and the V segment lost 6 bases, leaving 8 bases of the junction unmatched. From germline, CDR1 is MNHEY and CDR2 SVGAGI. The CDR3 bases are TGTGCCAGCAGGACGGAAGGGACAGTCTACGAGCAGTACTTC. Amino acids: CASRTEGTVYEQYF.

The J gene is TRBJ2-1, the V gene TRBV27; a possible D gene is TRBD2 (6 bases). CDR1 MNHEY and CDR2 SMNVEV come from the germline V gene (reference sequence). The length of the CDR3 is 13 residues. Trimming cost V 2 bases and J 10 bases, with 12 bases left between them. The CDR3 bases are TGTGCCAGCAGTTTAAGGGCGGGGTGGGAGCAGTTCTTC. Translating gives CASSLRAGWEQFF.

This clone was seen only once. The chain has TRBV6-5 and TRBJ2-7; no clear D. The CDR3 totals 12 residues. Germline CDR1 is MNHEY and CDR2 is SVGAGI. V dropped 5 bases and J dropped 3 bases, with 8 bases sitting between them. For the CDR3, the DNA is TGTGCCAGCAGTACCAGAGGCTACGAGCAGTACTTC. It codes for CASSTRGYEQYF.

This clone was picked up a small number of times. The V call is TRBV7-7, the J call TRBJ2-5, with TRBD2 matching over 7 bases. This CDR3 is 15 amino acids long. Germline assignment: CDR1 SSHAT and CDR2 FNYEAQ (reference sequence). V lost 0 bases and J lost 1; bases outside the gene matches: 2. DNA for the CDR3: TGTGCCAGCAGCTTAGCGTGGGAGGGCCAAGAGACCCAGTACTTC. Residues: CASSLAWEGQETQYF.

CDR3 amino acids: CASSPFNRDTEAFF. CDR3 nucleotides: TGTGCCAGCAGCCCCTTCAACAGGGACACTGAAGCTTTCTTT. The genes are TRBV4-2 and TRBJ1-1, with D perhaps TRBD1 (6 bases). Germline-derived CDR1 and CDR2 are LGHNA and YNFKEQ. The CDR3 length is 14 residues. Trimming pared 4 bases from V and 3 bases from J, leaving 12 bases between.

The chain uses TRBV6-5 and TRBJ2-6; tentatively, D is TRBD1 (5 bases). The CDR3 is 14 residues long. V was trimmed by 9 bases and J by 0 bases, leaving 9 bases between them. CDR1 and CDR2 from the germline V gene are MNHEY and SVGAGI. The CDR3 nucleotides are TGTGCCAGTTTAGGGGTCTCTGGGGCCAACGTCCTGACTTTC. Protein product: CASLGVSGANVLTF.

There are a few counts of this clone. The chain recombines TRBV5-4 with TRBJ2-2; D gene unclear. The V and J ends lost 2 bases and 2 bases respectively, with 7 bases between them. CDR1 is SGHNT and CDR2 is YYREEE in the germline V gene (reference sequence). CDR3 length: 14 amino acids. Here the CDR3 reads CASSFGTNTGELFF. The CDR3 nucleotides are TGTGCCAGCAGCTTTGGTACAAACACCGGGGAGCTGTTTTTT.

This clone was seen a single time. This chain joins TRBV5-1 and TRBJ1-1, with no clear D. This CDR3 is built from 13 residues. Trimming cost V 4 bases and J 2 bases, with 9 bases left between them. Germline V gene data show CDR1 as SGHRS and CDR2 as YFSETQ. The CDR3 coding sequence is TGCGCCAGCAGCCCCTTAATTAACACTGAAGCTTTCTTT. This sequence encodes CASSPLINTEAFF. Full variable domain (outside the CDR3, taken from reference TRBV5-1 and TRBJ1-1): KAGVTQTPRYLIKTRGQQVTLSCSPISGHRSVSWYQQTPGQGLQFLFEYFSETQRNKGNFPGRFSGRQFSNSRSEMNVSTLELGDSALYLCASSPLINTEAFFGQGTRLTVV.

This chain links TRBV5-4 with TRBJ2-7; D call uncertain. This CDR3 has 13 amino acids. The germline V gene has CDR1 SGHNT and CDR2 YYREEE (reference sequence). Trimming pared 0 bases from V and 11 bases from J, leaving 15 bases between. The CDR3 sequence: CASSLGGSIREYF. DNA for the CDR3: TGTGCCAGCAGCTTGGGAGGCAGTATTCGGGAGTACTTC.

The chain employs TRBV6-5 and TRBJ2-1, with D maybe TRBD2 (5 bases). This CDR3 has 15 amino acids. Trimming removed 7 bases from V and 4 bases from J, with 17 bases in between. Germline-derived CDR1 and CDR2 are MNHEY and SVGAGI. The CDR3 region is CASTANLRRYNEQFF. CDR3 nucleotide sequence: TGTGCCAGCACCGCCAACCTACGGAGGTACAATGAGCAGTTCTTC.

The chain uses TRBV6-5 and TRBJ1-1; D possibly corresponds to TRBD1 (6 bases). The CDR3 totals 14 residues. The germline gives CDR1 MNHEY, CDR2 SVGAGI. The V end lost 7 bases, the J end lost 3 bases, and 15 bases lay between the germline ends. As DNA, the CDR3 is TGTGCCAGCACTCAAAGAGGGGGAGACACTGAAGCTTTCTTT. This gives the protein CASTQRGGDTEAFF.

The chain's CDR3 is CASSYPGQGRYGYTF. In nucleotides, the CDR3 is TGTGCCAGCAGTTACCCGGGACAGGGGAGATATGGCTACACCTTC. The chain is built from TRBV6-6 and TRBJ1-2; 10 positions match TRBD1. The CDR3 contains 15 residues. Germline V lookup: CDR1 MNHNY, CDR2 SVGAGI (reference sequence). The ends lost 2 bases at V and 5 bases at J; junction bases unmatched: 5.

CDR3 region: CASAPGFSQPQHF. The DNA for the CDR3 is TGTGCCAGCGCACCAGGGTTCTCTCAGCCCCAGCATTTT. The V call is TRBV7-2, the J call TRBJ1-5, with TRBD1 as a possible D gene (5 bases). The CDR3 runs 13 residues. With 8 bases removed from V and 6 bases from J, the gap between germline ends came to 14 bases. Germline V gene lookup returns CDR1 SGHTA and CDR2 FQGNSA.

This chain connects TRBV18 to TRBJ2-7; 12 bases fit TRBD2. Germline assignment: CDR1 KGHSH and CDR2 LQKENI. V shed 3 bases and J 3 bases; nucleotides not matched to a gene: 6. The CDR3 extends over 16 amino acids. The CDR3 sequence is CASSPVKTSGGYEQYF. Here the CDR3 DNA reads TGTGCCAGCTCACCCGTTAAGACTAGCGGGGGCTACGAGCAGTACTTC.

The table lists this clone with a few counts. V usage is TRBV6-1 and J usage is TRBJ1-5, with D possibly being TRBD1 (6 bases). V was trimmed by 6 bases and J by 1 base, leaving 10 bases between them. This CDR3 comprises 14 residues. CDR1 MNHNS and CDR2 SASEGT come from the germline V gene. The CDR3 DNA follows: TGTGCCAGCAGGGTACAGGGAAGCAATCAGCCCCAGCATTTT. Amino acids: CASRVQGSNQPQHF.

This clone was recorded only once. This rearrangement joins TRBV7-9 to TRBJ1-4; 7 bases are a match to TRBD1. This CDR3 has 14 amino acids. Germline CDR1 SEHNR, CDR2 FQNEAQ (reference sequence). J gave up 4 bases and V 4 bases, and 3 bases lay outside the gene matches. The CDR3: CASSSYRGNEKLFF. The CDR3 nucleotides read TGTGCCAGCAGCTCGTACAGGGGTAATGAAAAACTGTTTTTT. Using reference TRBV7-9 and TRBJ1-4 for the parts outside the CDR3, the full variable domain is DTGVSQNPRHKITKRGQNVTFRCDPISEHNRLYWYRQTLGQGPEFLTYFQNEAQLEKSRLLSDRFSAERPKGSFSTLEIQRTEQGDSAMYLCASSSYRGNEKLFFGSGTQLSVL.

This clone was seen once. This rearrangement joins TRBV7-9 to TRBJ2-1, with 7 bases identical to TRBD1. With V trimmed by 7 bases and J by 7 bases, 10 bases remained unmatched. The CDR3 is 14 residues long. CDR1 is SEHNR and CDR2 is FQNEAQ in the germline V gene (reference sequence). CDR3 region: CASTSGTVYNEQFF. The CDR3 nucleotides read TGTGCCAGCACCTCCGGGACAGTCTATAATGAGCAGTTCTTC. The complete variable domain, with remaining parts taken from reference TRBV7-9 and TRBJ2-1, reads DTGVSQNPRHKITKRGQNVTFRCDPISEHNRLYWYRQTLGQGPEFLTYFQNEAQLEKSRLLSDRFSAERPKGSFSTLEIQRTEQGDSAMYLCASTSGTVYNEQFFGPGTRLTVL.

This CDR3 is CASSSSGGVETQYF. DNA for the CDR3: TGTGCCAGCAGCTCGAGCGGGGGTGTAGAGACCCAGTACTTC. The chain employs TRBV7-2 and TRBJ2-5, with TRBD2 matching over 8 bases. Germline-derived CDR1 and CDR2 are SGHTA and FQGNSA. This CDR3 region has 14 residues. Losses at the gene ends were 4 bases for V and 4 bases for J; bases not matched to a gene: 5.

The J gene is TRBJ2-2, the V gene TRBV7-9, with TRBD2 matching over 7 bases. The CDR3 spans 16 residues. The V gene end was trimmed by 4 bases and the J gene end by 8 bases; junction bases not matched to a gene: 13. Per germline, CDR1 SEHNR and CDR2 FQNEAQ (reference sequence). CDR3 nucleotide sequence: TGTGCCAGCAGCTATGTTCCGTGGGGAGGGTCGGGGGAGCTGTTTTTT. Protein sequence: CASSYVPWGGSGELFF.

This clone was recorded only once. J is TRBJ2-7 and V is TRBV2; D perhaps matches TRBD2 (6 bases). The V end was cut by 1 base, the J end by 3 bases, with 13 bases between. The CDR3 runs to 15 residues. Germline V lookup: CDR1 SNHLY, CDR2 FYNNEI. The CDR3 DNA follows: TGTGCCAGCAGTGAAGGGGGGGACCGAGACTACGAGCAGTACTTC. The encoded protein is CASSEGGDRDYEQYF.

J is TRBJ1-1 and V is TRBV6-5; D is perhaps TRBD1 (6 bases). In germline, CDR1 is MNHEY, CDR2 SVGAGI. CDR3 length equals 13 residues. Trimming pared 0 bases from V and 10 bases from J, leaving 12 bases between. DNA of the CDR3: TGTGCCAGCAGTTACTCAGGGGGTCCTCCAGCTTTCTTT. It translates to CASSYSGGPPAFF.

V usage is TRBV29-1 and J usage is TRBJ1-2; tentative D call: TRBD1 (5 bases). V was trimmed by 4 bases and J by 5 bases, leaving 8 bases between them. CDR3 length: 11 residues. Germline V gene sequence: CDR1 SQVTM, CDR2 ANQGSEA. CDR3 sequence reads: CSVGGGYGYTF. Here the CDR3 DNA reads TGCAGCGTTGGCGGGGGTTATGGCTACACCTTC.

J is TRBJ2-5 and V is TRBV30; 7 positions match TRBD2. CDR1 GTSNPN and CDR2 SVGIG come from the germline V gene (reference sequence). This CDR3 has 12 amino acids. V dropped 1 base and J dropped 12; count of bases not matched to a gene: 8. The CDR3 DNA reads TGTGCCTGGAGTGGAACTAGCGCATCTAAGTACTTC. It encodes CAWSGTSASKYF.

V is TRBV19 and J is TRBJ2-7; 8 positions agree with TRBD2. CDR1 and CDR2 from the germline V gene are LNHDA and SQIVND (reference sequence). The CDR3 runs to 16 residues. The ends lost 3 bases at V and 1 base at J; junction bases unmatched: 8. The CDR3, as DNA: TGTGCCAGTAGTATGAGCGGGGGAATGAAATCCTACGAGCAGTACTTC. Translation gives CASSMSGGMKSYEQYF.

J is TRBJ2-5 and V is TRBV5-8; 10 bases fit TRBD2. V shed 4 bases, J shed 3 bases, and the junction held 9 bases outside the gene matches. The V gene's germline CDR1 is SGHTS and CDR2 YDEGEE. This CDR3 has 16 residues. CDR3 DNA sequence: TGTGCCAGCAGCCCACGCCTAGCGGGGGATGAAGAGACCCAGTACTTC. This sequence encodes CASSPRLAGDEETQYF.

The chain uses TRBV7-2 and TRBJ1-5, with D perhaps TRBD1 (5 bases). Germline V gene data show CDR1 as SGHTA and CDR2 as FQGNSA. V lost 2 bases, J lost 2 bases, and 10 bases lay in between. The CDR3 has 15 amino acids. The CDR3 DNA follows: TGTGCCAGCAGCTTAAGGGGTAACGGCAATCAGCCCCAGCATTTT. Protein sequence: CASSLRGNGNQPQHF.

This chain links TRBV18 with TRBJ2-5; possible D gene TRBD1, 6 bases. The germline gives CDR1 KGHSH, CDR2 LQKENI. V was cut by 4 bases and J by 5 bases, with 14 bases left in between. CDR3 length: 14 residues. CDR3 protein: CASSLTQGKETQYF. CDR3 bases: TGTGCCAGCTCACTTACTCAGGGGAAGGAGACCCAGTACTTC.